The 21 T cell receptor beta chains presented below share a single source sample, sequenced in a study of PD-L1 blockade in urothelial cancer. Assay: immunoSEQ multiplex PCR; the TCRdb copy retains only in-frame clones and omits some. This sample has tens of thousands of clones, with roughly 87% found just once. Here the sequenced sample was PBMCs, taken around atezolizumab (anti-PD-L1) treatment. Receptor source: a woman aged 70-85 years with urothelial cancer.

The chain is built from TRBV13 and TRBJ2-7, with 8 bases fitting TRBD2. V trimming: 5 bases; J trimming: 0 bases; junction bases outside the gene matches: 6. Per germline, CDR1 PRHDT and CDR2 FYEKMQ (reference sequence). This CDR3 contains 15 residues. CDR3 in amino acids: CASSRGGDLSYEQYF. The DNA of the CDR3 is TGTGCCAGCAGCCGGGGGGGGGACCTCTCCTACGAGCAGTACTTC. The variable domain in full, completed from reference TRBV13 and TRBJ2-7, reads AAGVIQSPRHLIKEKRETATLKCYPIPRHDTVYWYQQGPGQDPQFLISFYEKMQSDKGSIPDRFSAQQFSDYHSELNMSSLELGDSALYFCASSRGGDLSYEQYFGPGTRLTVT.

The chain uses TRBV4-3 and TRBJ1-5; maybe TRBD1 (5 bases). With 0 bases removed from V and 7 bases from J, the gap between germline ends came to 13 bases. Germline assignment: CDR1 LGHNA and CDR2 YSLEER. This CDR3 contains 15 residues. CDR3 amino acids: CASSQDQQVDQPQHF. The DNA for the CDR3 is TGCGCCAGCAGCCAAGATCAACAGGTCGACCAGCCCCAGCATTTT.

The chain uses TRBV30 and TRBJ2-6, with 7 bases matching TRBD1. The CDR3 runs 15 residues. Germline-derived CDR1 and CDR2 are GTSNPN and SVGIG (reference sequence). V trimming: 3 bases; J trimming: 4 bases; junction bases outside the gene matches: 6. The CDR3 DNA is TGTGCCTGGAGGAGGGGGCGGTTGGGGGCCAACGTCCTGACTTTC. Residues: CAWRRGRLGANVLTF.

This chain links TRBV5-4 with TRBJ2-7; 7 nucleotides line up with TRBD1. V was clipped by 8 bases and J by 3 bases; unmatched bases: 8. Per germline, CDR1 SGHNT and CDR2 YYREEE (reference sequence). The CDR3 totals 13 residues. CDR3 region: CASRGPGDYEQYF. The CDR3 coding sequence is TGTGCCAGTAGGGGGCCAGGGGACTACGAGCAGTACTTC. The full variable domain, in which reference TRBV5-4 and TRBJ2-7 provide the parts outside the CDR3, is ETGVTQSPTHLIKTRGQQVTLRCSSQSGHNTVSWYQQALGQGPQFIFQYYREEENGRGNFPPRFSGLQFPNYSSELNVNALELDDSALYLCASRGPGDYEQYFGPGTRLTVT.

This clone was recorded once. The chain's CDR3 is CASSGVLGGREQETQYF. CDR3 bases: TGTGCCAGCAGTGGGGTGCTGGGCGGGAGGGAACAAGAGACCCAGTACTTC. V gene TRBV6-4 combines with J gene TRBJ2-5, with 9 bases that match TRBD2. Trimming at V came to 4 bases and at J to 2 bases, leaving 11 bases not matched to a gene. The CDR3 length is 17 residues. Germline V gene sequence: CDR1 MRHNA, CDR2 SNTAGT.

The J gene is TRBJ2-7, the V gene TRBV7-2; TRBD1 matches 7 bases. The CDR3 length is 15 residues. The junction had 7 bases not matched to a gene; V was cut back by 3 bases and J by 2 bases. Germline V CDR1 and CDR2: SGHTA, FQGNSA. DNA of the CDR3: TGTGCCAGCAGCTTGATCCGGGACAGCACCTACGAGCAGTACTTC. It yields the protein CASSLIRDSTYEQYF.

In this sample, this clone turned up once. The rearrangement uses TRBV30 and TRBJ1-5; D perhaps matches TRBD1 (5 bases). Trimming cost V 4 bases and J 2 bases, with 15 bases left between them. The germline CDR1 and CDR2 sequences are GTSNPN and SVGIG (reference sequence). The CDR3 spans 15 residues. This CDR3 is CAWTPGWQGNQPQHF. CDR3 nucleotide sequence: TGTGCCTGGACCCCAGGGTGGCAGGGCAATCAGCCCCAGCATTTT.

This rearrangement joins TRBV18 to TRBJ2-7, with 7 bases aligning to TRBD1. V dropped 3 bases and J dropped 3; count of bases not matched to a gene: 2. There are 13 residues in the CDR3. CDR1 and CDR2 from the germline V gene are KGHSH and LQKENI. The CDR3 DNA sequence: TGTGCCAGCTCACCCGACAGGGACTACGAGCAGTACTTC. Its translation: CASSPDRDYEQYF.

The chain employs TRBV7-3 and TRBJ1-1; the D is unclear. CDR3 length: 13 amino acids. Trimming removed 2 bases at V and 3 bases at J, with 7 bases between. Germline CDR1 reads SGHTA; CDR2 reads FQGTGA. The chain's CDR3 is CASSLAGYTEAFF. For the CDR3, the DNA is TGTGCCAGCAGCTTAGCCGGGTACACTGAAGCTTTCTTT.

The genes are TRBV18 and TRBJ1-1; D remains ambiguous. The CDR3 spans 16 residues. Per the germline V gene, CDR1 is KGHSH and CDR2 is LQKENI. V lost 4 bases, J lost 5 bases, and 20 bases lay in between. The CDR3 sequence is CASSLATPAVKTEAFF. Here the CDR3 DNA reads TGTGCCAGCTCACTCGCTACACCGGCGGTAAAGACTGAAGCTTTCTTT.

This chain joins TRBV5-1 and TRBJ1-4, with D possibly TRBD1 on 5 matching bases. This CDR3 has 16 residues. The V gene lost 2 bases and the J gene lost 3 bases, with 14 bases spanning the gap. The germline V gene has CDR1 SGHRS and CDR2 YFSETQ. DNA for the CDR3: TGCGCCAGCAGCTTAATGGGGGGAATGGCTAATGAAAAACTGTTTTTT. As protein: CASSLMGGMANEKLFF.

The chain is built from TRBV7-3 and TRBJ2-5; D possibly corresponds to TRBD2 (6 bases). V was trimmed by 4 bases and J by 7 bases, leaving 16 bases between them. Germline values: CDR1 SGHTA, CDR2 FQGTGA. The CDR3 covers 14 residues. CDR3 sequence: CASSWGTPPGTQYF. DNA of the CDR3: TGTGCCAGCAGCTGGGGGACTCCCCCAGGGACCCAGTACTTC.

V and J are TRBV4-1 and TRBJ2-7; 10 nucleotides match TRBD2. This CDR3 has 15 amino acids. V shed 2 bases and J 4 bases; nucleotides not matched to a gene: 5. Germline CDR1 is MGHRA and CDR2 is YSYEKL. CDR3 DNA: TGCGCCAGCAGCCAATTTCTAGCGGGAGTATACGAGCAGTACTTC. Translation gives CASSQFLAGVYEQYF.

The V gene is TRBV6-5, the J gene TRBJ1-2, with 9 bases that match TRBD1. The V gene's germline CDR1 is MNHEY and CDR2 SVGAGI. Germline trimming cut 0 bases from V and 4 bases from J; bases unmatched to any gene: 6. CDR3 length equals 16 residues. CDR3 region: CASSYSITGGSYGYTF. Here the CDR3 DNA reads TGTGCCAGCAGTTACTCGATAACAGGGGGCAGCTATGGCTACACCTTC.

As concerns this clone: The sample carries other DNA sequences with the same CDR3. The chain combines TRBV2 with TRBJ2-3, with 9 bases that match TRBD1. CDR3 length equals 16 residues. Germline V gene sequence: CDR1 SNHLY, CDR2 FYNNEI. J was trimmed by 1 base and V by 2 bases; bases with no gene match: 4. CDR3 sequence reads: CASSELGQGRTDTQYF. The CDR3 nucleotides are TGTGCCAGCAGTGAATTAGGACAGGGGCGCACAGATACGCAGTATTTT.

The rearrangement uses TRBV5-6 and TRBJ2-7, with 10 bases fitting TRBD1. CDR1 SGHDT and CDR2 YYEEEE come from the germline V gene. Trimming took 4 bases from V and 1 from J; bases not matched to a gene: 5. The CDR3 spans 15 residues. CDR3 DNA: TGTGCCAGCAGCCTACCGGGACAGGGGTCCTACGAGCAGTACTTC. It translates to CASSLPGQGSYEQYF.

The chain combines TRBV10-3 with TRBJ1-3, with a tentative D call TRBD1 (6 bases). The CDR3 runs to 16 residues. With 2 bases removed from V and 2 bases from J, the gap between germline ends came to 13 bases. Germline CDR1 and CDR2: ENHRY and SYGVKD. The CDR3 nucleotides read TGTGCCATCAGTGAGGCACAGGGCCGGCCTGGAAACACCATATATTTT. This codes for CAISEAQGRPGNTIYF.

The chain recombines TRBV10-3 with TRBJ2-3, with unresolved D. CDR1 ENHRY and CDR2 SYGVKD come from the germline V gene. The V end was cut by 1 base, the J end by 3 bases, with 8 bases between. The CDR3 is made up of 14 amino acids. The CDR3 sequence: CAISEWLDTDTQYF. The DNA of the CDR3 is TGTGCCATCAGTGAGTGGCTTGATACAGATACGCAGTATTTT.

The rearrangement uses TRBV28 and TRBJ2-5; D is ambiguous. V was trimmed by 3 bases and J by 4 bases, leaving 12 bases between them. The germline CDR1 and CDR2 sequences are MDHEN and SYDVKM. The CDR3 has 14 residues. CDR3 nucleotide sequence: TGTGCCAGCAGTTTTCCCCGAGAGGTAGAGACCCAGTACTTC. Protein: CASSFPREVETQYF.

The J gene is TRBJ2-3, the V gene TRBV7-2, with 7 bases lining up with TRBD2. After removal of 8 bases from V and 2 bases from J, the junction contained 10 bases not matched to a gene. Germline-derived CDR1 and CDR2 are SGHTA and FQGNSA. This CDR3 is 15 amino acids long. Here the CDR3 DNA reads TGTGCCAGCCGGAGGGCGGGAGCGTCCACAGATACGCAGTATTTT. Protein product: CASRRAGASTDTQYF. The full variable domain, completed using reference TRBV7-2 and TRBJ2-3, is GAGVSQSPSNKVTEKGKDVELRCDPISGHTALYWYRQSLGQGLEFLIYFQGNSAPDKSGLPSDRFSAERTGGSVSTLTIQRTQQEDSAVYLCASRRAGASTDTQYFGPGTRLTVL.

The rearrangement uses TRBV6-5 and TRBJ2-7, with 9 bases matching TRBD1. Germline V lookup: CDR1 MNHEY, CDR2 SVGAGI. V lost 0 bases, J lost 9 bases, and 12 bases stayed unmatched. This CDR3 is 16 amino acids long. CDR3 sequence: CASSYSGTGNQLGQYF. The CDR3, as DNA: TGTGCCAGCAGTTACTCGGGGACAGGGAATCAGCTTGGGCAGTACTTC.